This entry describes one T cell receptor beta chain. Vbeta (60) and Jbeta (13) primers were used in the PCR. Profiled with immunoSEQ multiplex PCR; TCRdb holds only in-frame clones, not every one. This repertoire shows around 160,000 clones, approximately 80% found once; its top ten account for less than 15%. The data are from a study of cytomegalovirus exposure and HLA in healthy donors. CDR3 length equals 13 residues. CDR1 is SGHVS and CDR2 is FNYEAQ in the germline V gene. Trimming cost V 5 bases and J 6 bases, with 11 bases left between them. Sample: PBMCs. This TCR was recovered from a man aged 40-50 years in good health and CMV-seropositive. The chain couples TRBV7-6 to TRBJ2-1; weak D call: TRBD2 (6 bases). The CDR3 here is CASSTTSANEQFF. The CDR3 coding sequence is TGTGCCAGCAGCACGACTAGTGCCAATGAGCAGTTCTTC. Variable domain in full (rest from reference TRBV7-6 and TRBJ2-1): GAGVSQSPRYKVTKRGQDVALRCDPISGHVSLYWYRQALGQGPEFLTYFNYEAQQDKSGLPNDRFSAERPEGSISTLTIQRTEQRDSAMYRCASSTTSANEQFFGPGTRLTVL.